The 17 T cell receptor beta chains in this list originate from one sample, sequenced in a study of T cells in localized non-small cell lung cancer. Assay: immunoSEQ multiplex PCR; the TCRdb copy retains only in-frame clones and omits some. Of 59,000 or so clones listed, 90% to 95% are singletons. The sample was peripheral blood, taken before any cancer treatment. The source of these receptors is a man aged 40-75 years with stage I lung adenocarcinoma.

The chain carries TRBV4-3 and TRBJ2-7, with no clear D. Germline V CDR1 and CDR2: LGHNA, YSLEER. Trimming left V 0 bases short and J 2 bases short, with 11 bases between. The CDR3 has 15 residues. The CDR3 DNA sequence: TGCGCCAGCAGCCAAGATGTGCATAACCCCTACGAGCAGTACTTC. Translating it yields CASSQDVHNPYEQYF.

The rearrangement joins TRBV7-9 to TRBJ1-2; D is ambiguous. CDR3 length equals 15 residues. Trimming pared 0 bases from V and 4 bases from J, leaving 12 bases between. Germline-derived CDR1 and CDR2 are SEHNR and FQNEAQ (reference sequence). The CDR3 nucleotides are TGTGCCAGCAGCTTAGCGCTGGCGCTCCCCTATGGCTACACCTTC. Its translation: CASSLALALPYGYTF.

V is TRBV19 and J is TRBJ2-1; the match to TRBD2 covers 8 bases. CDR3 length: 13 amino acids. Trimming removed 7 bases from V and 6 bases from J; junction bases left unmatched: 5. Per the germline V gene, CDR1 is LNHDA and CDR2 is SQIVND (reference sequence). CDR3 sequence reads: CASTGLGANEQFF. For the CDR3, the DNA is TGTGCCAGTACGGGACTAGGGGCCAATGAGCAGTTCTTC.

The rearrangement uses TRBV7-6 and TRBJ2-7; the D gene could be TRBD1 or TRBD2 (5 bases each). This CDR3 is built from 17 residues. V lost 1 base and J 3 bases, leaving 19 bases between the germline ends. Germline CDR1 and CDR2: SGHVS and FNYEAQ. Written as DNA, the CDR3 is TGTGCCAGCAGCTTAGGTGTAACCAGGGAGTTACTCTACGAGCAGTACTTC. This encodes CASSLGVTRELLYEQYF.

The CDR3 bases are TGCAGCGTTGTGGCGGGCGCGTGGACTGAAGCTTTCTTT. It yields the protein CSVVAGAWTEAFF. This chain connects TRBV29-1 to TRBJ1-1; D remains ambiguous. Trimming removed 4 bases at V and 5 bases at J, with 14 bases between. Germline CDR1 SQVTM, CDR2 ANQGSEA. CDR3 size: 13 residues.

This clone came up once. V is TRBV7-3 and J is TRBJ2-5; 10 nucleotides agree with TRBD1. Germline V gene lookup returns CDR1 SGHTA and CDR2 FQGTGA. V shed 5 bases, J shed 4 bases, and the junction held 1 base outside the gene matches. The CDR3 spans 13 residues. The CDR3, as DNA: TGTGCCAGCAGCCGGGACAGGGGAGAGACCCAGTACTTC. Translating gives CASSRDRGETQYF.

V usage is TRBV11-2 and J usage is TRBJ2-1; no firm D call. Trimming took 3 bases from V and 8 from J, leaving 5 bases between them. The CDR3 is 11 residues long. CDR1 SGHAT and CDR2 FQNNGV come from the germline V gene. CDR3 coding DNA: TGTGCCAGCAGCTTCGTGCATGAGCAGTTCTTC. It translates to CASSFVHEQFF.

The chain joins TRBV18 to TRBJ2-2; 7 nucleotides line up with TRBD1. Germline assignment: CDR1 KGHSH and CDR2 LQKENI. Trimming cost V 0 bases and J 4 bases; bases outside gene matches: 5. The CDR3 covers 16 residues. The CDR3 DNA reads TGTGCCAGCTCACCACCACAGGGGCACTCCACCGGGGAGCTGTTTTTT. It translates to CASSPPQGHSTGELFF.

The chain is built from TRBV10-3 and TRBJ2-2, with unresolved D. Germline V gene lookup returns CDR1 ENHRY and CDR2 SYGVKD. Trimming left V 3 bases short and J 6 bases short, with 5 bases between. This CDR3 has 12 residues. CDR3 in amino acids: CAISEGAGELFF. The CDR3, as DNA: TGTGCCATCAGTGAAGGCGCCGGGGAGCTGTTTTTT.

The chain carries TRBV7-2 and TRBJ1-1; unclear D gene. The V and J ends lost 0 bases and 1 base respectively, with 9 bases between them. The germline gives CDR1 SGHTA, CDR2 FQGNSA. CDR3 size: 15 residues. The CDR3 DNA sequence: TGTGCCAGCAGCTTAGCTCCCGCAGGGAACACTGAAGCTTTCTTT. Protein product: CASSLAPAGNTEAFF.

The gene calls are TRBV5-1 and TRBJ2-7; D is possibly TRBD1 (5 bases). The germline gives CDR1 SGHRS, CDR2 YFSETQ. Trimming shortened V by 1 base and J by 6 bases, and 8 bases separated the two germline ends. There are 12 residues in the CDR3. The CDR3 bases are TGCGCCAGCAGCTTGCGTAGGGGCGAGCAGTACTTC. It yields the protein CASSLRRGEQYF.

Remarks on this clone: The junction does not match germline at one end; this may be a read error. V gene TRBV6-5 combines with J gene TRBJ2-7, with D hard to call. The CDR3 is 15 amino acids. From germline, CDR1 is MNHEY and CDR2 SVGAGI. The CDR3 DNA reads TGTGCCAGCAGTCACTCCGAGTCTAGCTCCTACGAGCAGTACTTC. Protein sequence: CASSHSESSSYEQYF.

The rearrangement links TRBV5-6 to TRBJ2-2, with 7 bases aligning to TRBD1. The junction had 6 bases not matched to a gene; V was cut back by 4 bases and J by 3 bases. CDR3 length: 15 residues. Germline V gene lookup returns CDR1 SGHDT and CDR2 YYEEEE. As DNA, the CDR3 is TGTGCCAGCAGCCCCGGGACAGTTTACACCGGGGAGCTGTTTTTT. Amino acids: CASSPGTVYTGELFF.

This clone was recorded a few times. The J gene is TRBJ2-1, the V gene TRBV7-2; TRBD2 aligns across 12 bases. V trimming: 2 bases; J trimming: 7 bases; junction bases outside the gene matches: 3. The CDR3 covers 15 residues. Per the germline V gene, CDR1 is SGHTA and CDR2 is FQGNSA. The CDR3 is CASSLMGTSGNEQFF. CDR3 bases: TGTGCCAGCAGCTTAATGGGGACTAGCGGGAATGAGCAGTTCTTC.

The genes are TRBV19 and TRBJ2-1, with 11 bases lining up with TRBD1. V was clipped by 4 bases and J by 8 bases; unmatched bases: 10. The germline CDR1 and CDR2 sequences are LNHDA and SQIVND (reference sequence). The CDR3 is made up of 16 amino acids. The DNA of the CDR3 is TGTGCCAGTAGTAGCCACTCGGGACAGGGGGTCGATGAGCAGTTCTTC. Translated, it gives CASSSHSGQGVDEQFF.

This chain uses TRBV7-2 with TRBJ2-2; the D gene is possibly TRBD2 (5 bases). The germline V gene has CDR1 SGHTA and CDR2 FQGNSA. With 4 bases removed from V and 5 bases from J, the gap between germline ends came to 14 bases. The CDR3 spans 15 residues. In nucleotides, the CDR3 is TGTGCCAGCAGCTATCGGACTTCCCAGACCGGGGAGCTGTTTTTT. This encodes CASSYRTSQTGELFF.

The chain joins TRBV6-1 to TRBJ1-4; D ambiguous. The CDR3 runs 15 residues. V lost 3 bases and J lost 5, with 13 bases in between. Looked up from germline, CDR1 is MNHNS and CDR2 is SASEGT. This chain's CDR3 is CASSDLRLQNEKLFF. The DNA for the CDR3 is TGTGCCAGCAGTGATCTTCGGCTGCAAAATGAAAAACTGTTTTTT.